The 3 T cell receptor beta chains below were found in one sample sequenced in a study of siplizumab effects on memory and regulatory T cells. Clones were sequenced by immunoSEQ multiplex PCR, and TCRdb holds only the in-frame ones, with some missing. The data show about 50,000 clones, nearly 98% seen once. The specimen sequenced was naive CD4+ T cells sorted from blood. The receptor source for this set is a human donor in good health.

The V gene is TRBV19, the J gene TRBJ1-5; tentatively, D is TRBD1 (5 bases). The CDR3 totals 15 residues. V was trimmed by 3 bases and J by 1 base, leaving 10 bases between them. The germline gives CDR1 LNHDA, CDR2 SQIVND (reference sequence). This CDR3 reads CASSMKGTSNQPQHF. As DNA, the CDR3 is TGTGCCAGTAGTATGAAAGGGACGAGCAATCAGCCCCAGCATTTT.

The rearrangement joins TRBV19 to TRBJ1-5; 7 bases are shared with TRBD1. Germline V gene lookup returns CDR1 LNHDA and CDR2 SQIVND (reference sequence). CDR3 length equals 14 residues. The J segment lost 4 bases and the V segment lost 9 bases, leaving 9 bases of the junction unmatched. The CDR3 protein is CASRFGRGNQPQHF. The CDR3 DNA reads TGTGCCAGCCGTTTTGGCAGGGGGAATCAGCCCCAGCATTTT.

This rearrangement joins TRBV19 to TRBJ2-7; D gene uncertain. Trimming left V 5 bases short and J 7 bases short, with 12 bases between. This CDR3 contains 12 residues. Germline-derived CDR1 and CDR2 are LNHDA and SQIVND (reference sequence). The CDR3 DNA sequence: TGTGCCAGTAGTGCCTTCCTGGGGGAGCAGTACTTC. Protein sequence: CASSAFLGEQYF.